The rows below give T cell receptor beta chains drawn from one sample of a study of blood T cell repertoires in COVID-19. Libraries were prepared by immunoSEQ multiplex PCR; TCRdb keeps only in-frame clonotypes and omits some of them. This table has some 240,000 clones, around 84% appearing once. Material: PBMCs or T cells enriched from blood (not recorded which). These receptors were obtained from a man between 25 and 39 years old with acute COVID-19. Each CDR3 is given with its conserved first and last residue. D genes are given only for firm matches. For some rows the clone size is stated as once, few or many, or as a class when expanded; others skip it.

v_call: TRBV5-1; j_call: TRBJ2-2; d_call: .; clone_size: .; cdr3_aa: CASSLVAANTGELFF; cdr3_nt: TGCGCCAGCAGCTTGGTAGCGGCGAACACCGGGGAGCTGTTTTTT
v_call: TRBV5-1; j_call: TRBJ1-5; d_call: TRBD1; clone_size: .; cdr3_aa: CASRPDRGNNQPQHF; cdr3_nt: TGCGCCAGCAGACCGGACAGGGGAAACAATCAGCCCCAGCATTTT
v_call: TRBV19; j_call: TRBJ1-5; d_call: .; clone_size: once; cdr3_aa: CASSRAGSGNQPQHF; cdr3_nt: TGTGCCAGTAGCAGGGCGGGGTCTGGCAATCAGCCCCAGCATTTT
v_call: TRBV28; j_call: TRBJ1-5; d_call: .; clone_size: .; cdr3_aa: CASSGGSQPQHF; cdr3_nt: TGTGCCAGCAGTGGCGGAAGTCAGCCCCAGCATTTT
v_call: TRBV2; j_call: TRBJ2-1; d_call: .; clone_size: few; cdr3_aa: CATQGAYNEQFF; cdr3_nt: TGTGCCACCCAAGGGGCCTACAATGAGCAGTTCTTC
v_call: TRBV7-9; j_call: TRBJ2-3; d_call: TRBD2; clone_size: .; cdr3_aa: CASSMEGGSTDTQYF; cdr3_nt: TGTGCCAGCAGCATGGAGGGAGGGAGCACAGATACGCAGTATTTT
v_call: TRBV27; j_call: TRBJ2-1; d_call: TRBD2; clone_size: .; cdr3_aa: CASSLTLAGGLPYNEQFF; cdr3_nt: TGTGCCAGCAGTTTAACCCTAGCGGGAGGGCTGCCTTACAATGAGCAGTTCTTC
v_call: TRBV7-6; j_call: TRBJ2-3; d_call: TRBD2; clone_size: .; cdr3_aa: CASSLGERELEDTQYF; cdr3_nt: TGTGCCAGCAGCCTGGGTGAGCGGGAATTAGAAGATACGCAGTATTTT
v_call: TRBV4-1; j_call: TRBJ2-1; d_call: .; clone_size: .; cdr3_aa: CASSQDQTMADSYNEQFF; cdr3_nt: TGCGCCAGCAGCCAAGATCAAACGATGGCGGACTCTTACAATGAGCAGTTCTTC
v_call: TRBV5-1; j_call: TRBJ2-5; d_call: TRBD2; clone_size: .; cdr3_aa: CASSDKLAGEETQYF; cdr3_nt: TGTGCCAGCAGTGATAAACTAGCGGGAGAGGAGACCCAGTACTTC
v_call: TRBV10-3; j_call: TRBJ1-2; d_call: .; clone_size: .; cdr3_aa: CATRTRGVEYGYTF; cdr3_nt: TGTGCCACCCGGACGCGGGGGGTAGAGTATGGCTACACCTTC
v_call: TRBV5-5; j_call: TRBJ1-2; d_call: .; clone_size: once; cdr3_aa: CASSTAEGQSGYGYTF; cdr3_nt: TGTGCCAGCAGCACGGCGGAAGGACAGTCGGGCTATGGCTACACCTTC
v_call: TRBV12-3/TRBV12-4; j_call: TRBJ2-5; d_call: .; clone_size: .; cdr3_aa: CASSPDNQETQYF; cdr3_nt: TGTGCCAGCAGCCCGGACAACCAAGAGACCCAGTACTTC
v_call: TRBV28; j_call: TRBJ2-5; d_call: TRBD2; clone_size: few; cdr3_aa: CASTFSGGGETQYF; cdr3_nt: TGTGCCAGCACCTTTAGCGGGGGTGGGGAGACCCAGTACTTC
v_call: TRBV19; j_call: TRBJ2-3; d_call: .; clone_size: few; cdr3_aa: CASTPAGADTQYF; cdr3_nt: TGTGCCAGTACCCCCGCGGGGGCGGATACGCAGTATTTT
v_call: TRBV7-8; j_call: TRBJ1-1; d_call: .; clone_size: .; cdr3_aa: CASSLTGKGQAFF; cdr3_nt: TGTGCCAGCAGCTTAACAGGGAAAGGTCAAGCTTTCTTT
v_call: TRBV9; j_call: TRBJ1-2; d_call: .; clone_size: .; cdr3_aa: CASSVDSGPGYTF; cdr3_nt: TGTGCCAGCAGCGTAGACTCAGGCCCCGGCTACACCTTC
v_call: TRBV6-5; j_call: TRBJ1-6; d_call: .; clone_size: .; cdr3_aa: CASRLQVGNSPLHF; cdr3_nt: TGTGCCAGCAGATTACAGGTGGGGAATTCACCCCTCCACTTT
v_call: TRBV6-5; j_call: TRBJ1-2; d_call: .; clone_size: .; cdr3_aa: CASTRGAGGYGYTF; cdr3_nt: TGTGCCAGCACTAGAGGGGCTGGGGGGTACGGCTACACCTTC
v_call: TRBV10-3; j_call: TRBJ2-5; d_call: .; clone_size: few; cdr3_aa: CASSLRTIAQETQYF; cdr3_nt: TGTGCCTCCAGCCTGCGGACAATCGCACAAGAGACCCAGTACTTC
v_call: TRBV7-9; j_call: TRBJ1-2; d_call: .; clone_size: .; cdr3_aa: CASSSGIRGSGGYTF; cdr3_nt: TGTGCCAGCAGCTCTGGGATACGGGGATCGGGGGGCTACACCTTC
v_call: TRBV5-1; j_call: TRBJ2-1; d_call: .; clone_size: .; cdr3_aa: CASQLIENNEQFF; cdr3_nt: TGCGCCTCACAGCTGATAGAAAACAATGAGCAGTTCTTC
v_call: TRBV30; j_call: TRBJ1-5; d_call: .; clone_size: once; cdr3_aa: CAWSDGISNQPQHF; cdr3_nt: TGTGCCTGGAGCGACGGGATATCTAATCAGCCCCAGCATTTT
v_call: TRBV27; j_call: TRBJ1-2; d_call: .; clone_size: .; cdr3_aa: CASRTAPYGYTF; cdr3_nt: TGTGCCAGCAGGACAGCTCCCTATGGCTACACCTTC
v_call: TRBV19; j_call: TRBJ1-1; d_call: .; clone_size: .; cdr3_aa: CASSTQNFRAHTEAFF; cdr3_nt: TGTGCCAGTAGTACCCAGAATTTCAGGGCGCACACTGAAGCTTTCTTT
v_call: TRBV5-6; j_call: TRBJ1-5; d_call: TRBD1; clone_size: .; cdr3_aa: CASSFGTGVPPQHF; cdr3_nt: TGTGCCAGCAGCTTCGGGACAGGGGTACCGCCCCAGCATTTT
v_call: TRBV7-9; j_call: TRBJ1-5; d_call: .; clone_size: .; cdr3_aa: CASSRSGGPQHF; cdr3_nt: TGTGCCAGCAGCCGAAGTGGCGGGCCCCAGCATTTT